Shown below are 19 T cell receptor beta chains from a single sample sequenced in a study of CD8+CD57+ T cells in acquired aplastic anemia. Profiling of TCR beta VDJ combinations and CDR3 sequences used genomic DNA as template. TCRdb analysed the reads with MiXCR anew, one entry per CDR3 protein. Of about 470,000 distinct CDR3 sequences in the sample, around 30% are singletons; the top ten hold approximately 0.82%. Flow cytometry had shown expanded CD8+CD57+ cells in the patients chosen for sequencing. Sequenced material: sorted CD4+, CD8+, or CD8+CD57+ T cells (not recorded which) from PBMCs. The source of these receptors is a human donor with aplastic anemia.

This clonotype has a count of ten or more. The chain is built from TRBV15 and TRBJ1-5; D is possibly TRBD1 (5 bases). The CDR3 spans 18 residues. V was shortened by 0 bases and J by 0 bases, with 15 bases between the two germline ends. Germline loops: CDR1 LNHNV, CDR2 YYDKDF (reference sequence). This CDR3 reads CATSRDLGAAYSNQPQHF. DNA for the CDR3: TGTGCCACCAGCAGAGATCTTGGGGCAGCTTATAGCAATCAGCCCCAGCATTTT.

This clonotype has only a few counts. The V gene is TRBV19, the J gene TRBJ2-7; TRBD2 aligns across 10 bases. Germline V lookup: CDR1 LNHDA, CDR2 SQIVND (reference sequence). The CDR3 has 15 amino acids. Trimming cost V 11 bases and J 4 bases; bases outside gene matches: 14. CDR3 amino acids: CAWSGGRTSGYEQYF. CDR3 sequence (DNA): TGTGCCTGGAGTGGGGGTCGGACTAGCGGATACGAGCAGTACTTC.

This clonotype appeared a single time. The germline gene is not matched at one end of the junction; a read error may be the cause. The chain employs TRBV7-9 and TRBJ1-1; D ambiguous. Germline CDR1 is SEHNR and CDR2 is FQNEAQ (reference sequence). The CDR3 extends over 14 amino acids. CDR3: CPSSLVILGTEAFF. Written as DNA, the CDR3 is TGTCCCAGCAGCTTAGTGATCCTGGGGACTGAAGCTTTCTTT.

This clonotype was found a few times. The CDR3 DNA reads TGTGCCAGCAGTGGTCAGGCCAGGGGGTCTGCCTACGAGCAGTACTTC. Amino acid sequence: CASSGQARGSAYEQYF. The chain joins TRBV6-1 to TRBJ2-7; 7 bases agree with TRBD1. The junction had 11 bases not matched to a gene; V was cut back by 4 bases and J by 2 bases. Per germline, CDR1 MNHNS and CDR2 SASEGT. This CDR3 contains 16 residues.

This clonotype was seen a few times. This chain links TRBV20-1 with TRBJ1-3; the D is unclear. Germline V gene sequence: CDR1 DFQATT, CDR2 SNEGSKA (reference sequence). This CDR3 region has 13 residues. Trimming cost V 0 bases and J 3 bases, with 6 bases left between them. DNA of the CDR3: TGCAGTGCTAGAGAGGGCAGTGGAAACACCATATATTTT. Amino acid sequence: CSAREGSGNTIYF.

This chain joins TRBV27 and TRBJ2-4, with D perhaps TRBD1 or TRBD2 (5 bases each). V was pared by 4 bases and J by 0 bases, with 16 bases between. CDR1 is MNHEY, CDR2 SMNVEV, per germline (reference sequence). This CDR3 is 17 amino acids long. The CDR3 protein is CASSSGTVALAKNIQYF. Here the CDR3 DNA reads TGTGCCAGCAGTTCAGGGACGGTCGCACTAGCCAAAAACATTCAGTACTTC.

This clonotype was seen repeatedly, ten times or more. DNA of the CDR3: TGCAGTGCTAGCGAACAGGGGGCTGGGCAGCCCCAGCATTTT. Its protein is CSASEQGAGQPQHF. The chain employs TRBV20-1 and TRBJ1-5, with TRBD1 matching 9 bases. The CDR3 covers 14 residues. V shed 3 bases and J 7 bases; nucleotides not matched to a gene: 7. CDR1 and CDR2 (germline): DFQATT, SNEGSKA (reference sequence).

This chain uses TRBV7-9 with TRBJ2-1; D unclear. The CDR3 sequence is 14 residues long. The germline CDR1 and CDR2 sequences are SEHNR and FQNEAQ (reference sequence). Trimming removed 8 bases at V and 0 bases at J, with 11 bases between. The CDR3 region has the DNA TGTGCCAGCTCGCGTCCAAACTCCTACAATGAGCAGTTCTTC. Translated, it gives CASSRPNSYNEQFF. The whole variable domain, remainder taken from reference TRBV7-9 and TRBJ2-1, is DTGVSQNPRHKITKRGQNVTFRCDPISEHNRLYWYRQTLGQGPEFLTYFQNEAQLEKSRLLSDRFSAERPKGSFSTLEIQRTEQGDSAMYLCASSRPNSYNEQFFGPGTRLTVL.

The chain recombines TRBV7-6 with TRBJ2-1; no clear D gene. Trimming stripped 3 bases from V and 7 bases from J, with 7 bases between. Germline V lookup: CDR1 SGHVS, CDR2 FNYEAQ. The CDR3 runs 12 residues. CDR3: CASSFEGNEQFF. CDR3 in DNA: TGTGCCAGCAGCTTTGAAGGGAATGAGCAGTTCTTC.

The chain combines TRBV11-3 with TRBJ2-1; D unclear. Germline V lookup: CDR1 SGHNT, CDR2 YENEEA. The CDR3 runs to 12 residues. Trimming cost V 4 bases and J 9 bases, with 10 bases left between them. The CDR3 reads CASSSDLREQFF. The CDR3 coding sequence is TGTGCCAGCAGCTCAGACTTGCGTGAGCAGTTCTTC.

This clonotype occurred many times. The chain employs TRBV19 and TRBJ2-7; TRBD1 aligns across 11 bases. The germline CDR1 and CDR2 sequences are LNHDA and SQIVND (reference sequence). The trim removed 4 bases at V and 4 bases at J, leaving 9 bases unmatched. The CDR3 is 16 residues long. The DNA for the CDR3 is TGTGCCAGTAGTACCCTGCCGGACAGGGGGCGTTACGAGCAGTACTTC. Protein sequence: CASSTLPDRGRYEQYF.

This clonotype has just one count. The rearrangement joins TRBV24-1 to TRBJ1-1; a weak D match, TRBD1 (5 bases). CDR1 is KGHDR and CDR2 is SFDVKD in the germline V gene. CDR3 length equals 15 residues. Trimming cost V 5 bases and J 0 bases, with 12 bases left between them. The CDR3 coding sequence is TGTGCCACCAGTGCTACAGGAAACATGAACACTGAAGCTTTCTTT. Translating gives CATSATGNMNTEAFF.

This clonotype was detected a few times. V gene TRBV9 combines with J gene TRBJ1-2, with D possibly being TRBD1 (6 bases). Germline V CDR1 and CDR2: SGDLS, YYNGEE. This CDR3 is 14 amino acids long. V lost 0 bases and J lost 4, with 10 bases in between. For the CDR3, the DNA is TGTGCCAGCAGCGTAGGAACAGGGATCTATGGCTACACCTTC. Protein product: CASSVGTGIYGYTF.

In its sample, this clonotype was seen many times. The CDR3: CSARGQEGYTF. The CDR3 coding sequence is TGCAGTGCTAGGGGTCAGGAAGGCTACACCTTC. V gene TRBV20-1 combines with J gene TRBJ1-2; the D is unclear. V shed 3 bases and J shed 8 bases, with 10 bases lying between them. The CDR3 runs to 11 residues. The V gene's germline CDR1 is DFQATT and CDR2 SNEGSKA (reference sequence).

As to this clonotype: The junction shows a germline mismatch at one end, possibly a read error. The gene calls are TRBV6-6 and TRBJ1-4, with no clear D. The V gene's germline CDR1 is MNHNY and CDR2 SVGAGI (reference sequence). CDR3 size: 11 residues. Here the CDR3 DNA reads TGTGCCAGCGGGCACGATGAAAAACTGCTTTTT. Protein sequence: CASGHDEKLLF.

The chain links TRBV9 to TRBJ2-1; a possible D gene is TRBD1 (6 bases). The CDR3 has 14 amino acids. Germline CDR1 SGDLS, CDR2 YYNGEE. V lost 3 bases, J lost 9 bases, and 16 bases lay in between. CDR3 nucleotide sequence: TGTGCCAGCAGCGAACAGGGACGTGTTGGTGAGCAGTTCTTC. This codes for CASSEQGRVGEQFF.

This clonotype came up a few times. This chain joins TRBV29-1 and TRBJ2-7; TRBD1 agrees at 12 bases. The V segment lost 1 base and the J segment 5 bases; nucleotides outside the gene matches: 6. The germline V gene encodes CDR1 SQVTM and CDR2 ANQGSEA. CDR3 length equals 15 residues. The CDR3 DNA is TGCAGCGTTGAAGTCTCGGGACAGGGGGCCAACGAGCAGTACTTC. Amino acids: CSVEVSGQGANEQYF.

The rearrangement joins TRBV20-1 to TRBJ2-5; D is uncertain. Germline assignment: CDR1 DFQATT and CDR2 SNEGSKA (reference sequence). The CDR3 has 14 amino acids. Trimming removed 6 bases at V and 5 bases at J, with 19 bases between. The CDR3 is CSADSPTVRETQYF. CDR3 nucleotides: TGCAGTGCCGACTCCCCAACCGTCCGGGAGACCCAGTACTTC.

This clonotype was counted at least ten times. This chain joins TRBV2 and TRBJ1-1; D remains ambiguous. This CDR3 has 11 amino acids. The ends were cut back, 10 bases at V and 5 bases at J, with 11 bases in the middle. Germline-derived CDR1 and CDR2 are SNHLY and FYNNEI. CDR3 region: CAIQDWTEAFF. The CDR3 DNA reads as TGTGCCATCCAAGACTGGACTGAAGCTTTCTTT. The whole variable domain, remainder taken from reference TRBV2 and TRBJ1-1, is EPEVTQTPSHQVTQMGQEVILRCVPISNHLYFYWYRQILGQKVEFLVSFYNNEISEKSEIFDDQFSVERPDGSNFTLKIRSTKLEDSAMYFCAIQDWTEAFFGQGTRLTVV.